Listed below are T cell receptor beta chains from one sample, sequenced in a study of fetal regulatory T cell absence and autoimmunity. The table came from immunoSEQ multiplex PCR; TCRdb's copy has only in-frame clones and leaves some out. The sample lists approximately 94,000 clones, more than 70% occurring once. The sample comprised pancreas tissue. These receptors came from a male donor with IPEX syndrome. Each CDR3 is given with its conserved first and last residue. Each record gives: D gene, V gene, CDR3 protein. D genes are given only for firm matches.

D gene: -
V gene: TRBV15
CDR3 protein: CATSRDLKLMNTEAFF

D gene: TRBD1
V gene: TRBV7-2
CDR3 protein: CASSPRQGGSTEAFF

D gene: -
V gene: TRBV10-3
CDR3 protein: CAISEGIAHNSYQETQYF

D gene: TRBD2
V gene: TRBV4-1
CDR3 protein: CASSQDRSGTSGRHEQFF

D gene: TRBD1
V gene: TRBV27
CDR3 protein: CASSPRGRGYTF

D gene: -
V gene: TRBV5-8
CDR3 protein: CASSFFPGAIEQYF

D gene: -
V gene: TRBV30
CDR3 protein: CAWSVDWAGREGYTF

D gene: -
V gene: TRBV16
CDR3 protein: CASRHYGYTF

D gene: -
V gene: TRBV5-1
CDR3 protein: CASSPVLANEQFF

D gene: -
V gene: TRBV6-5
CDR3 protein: CASSFSLAPGYEQYF

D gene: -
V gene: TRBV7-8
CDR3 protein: CASSPRVKDGYTF

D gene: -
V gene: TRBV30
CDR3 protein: CAWSLLGVPGGSPLHF

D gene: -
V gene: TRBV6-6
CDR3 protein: CASSYGRTMNTEAFF

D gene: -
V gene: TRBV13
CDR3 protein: CASSLQGGNTIYF

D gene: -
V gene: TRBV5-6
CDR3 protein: CASSSEIRQPYGYTF

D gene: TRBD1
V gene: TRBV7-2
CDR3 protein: CASSRSWDSNYGYTF

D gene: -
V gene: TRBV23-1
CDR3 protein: CASSRRDGSYEQYF

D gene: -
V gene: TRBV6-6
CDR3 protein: CASSYSRGYSNQPQHF

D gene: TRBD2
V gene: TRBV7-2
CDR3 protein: CASSLWRGGAYEQYF

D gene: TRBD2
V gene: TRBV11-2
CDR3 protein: CASSLILSGSYTGELFF

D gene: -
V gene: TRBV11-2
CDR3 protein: CASSLDLGRNYGYTF

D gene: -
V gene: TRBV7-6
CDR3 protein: CASSAAGPNYEQYF

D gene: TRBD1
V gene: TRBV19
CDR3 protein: CASLSSTGLGNQPQHF

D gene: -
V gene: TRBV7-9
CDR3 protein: CASSLPRGGTDTQYF

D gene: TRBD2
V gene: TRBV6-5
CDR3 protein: CASSSTRDYPRETQYF

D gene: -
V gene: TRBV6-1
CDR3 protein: CASSEGDSRPGYTF

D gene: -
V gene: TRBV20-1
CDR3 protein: CSDPASYF

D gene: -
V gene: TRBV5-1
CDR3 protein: CASSLAGTDTQYF

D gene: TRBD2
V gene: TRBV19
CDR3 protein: CASSIGTSNEQFF

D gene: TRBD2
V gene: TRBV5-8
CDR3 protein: CASSWGSGTSTDTQYF

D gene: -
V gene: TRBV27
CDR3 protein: CASSLSIRAYEQYF

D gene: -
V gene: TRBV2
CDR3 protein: CASSPLGAWGYEQYF

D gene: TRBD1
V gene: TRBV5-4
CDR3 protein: CASRTGGEQFF